This T cell receptor beta chain was recorded in a study of blood T cells in healthy people across ages. This CDR3 comprises 14 residues. The V gene's germline CDR1 is SQVTM and CDR2 ANQGSEA. The J segment lost 2 bases and the V segment lost 8 bases, leaving 11 bases of the junction unmatched. Next came a second PCR, run for about 7 to 12 cycles, which used a sample-barcoded 5' primer along with a J-beta primer mix. A 12-random-nucleotide template-switch adaptor tagged each cDNA molecule. TCRdb passed the 5' RACE reads through MiXCR, listing each CDR3 protein once. This sample carries fewer than 600,000 distinct CDR3 sequences, about 29% of them seen once, and the ten largest clones take about 3.9%. This sample was shared with a second study, whose subject was T cells of mothers and their children.

This receptor was obtained from a boy aged 2-9 years in good health. The sequenced sample was blood. J is TRBJ1-2 and V is TRBV29-1; 7 bases align to TRBD1. CDR3 DNA sequence: TGCAGCTCCTCCGGAACGACAGGGAACTATGGCTACACCTTC. It is translated as CSSSGTTGNYGYTF. Using reference TRBV29-1 and TRBJ1-2 for the parts outside the CDR3, the full variable domain is SAVISQKPSRDICQRGTSLTIQCQVDSQVTMMFWYRQQPGQSLTLIATANQGSEATYESGFVIDKFPISRPNLTFSTLTVSNMSPEDSSIYLCSSSGTTGNYGYTFGSGTRLTVV.